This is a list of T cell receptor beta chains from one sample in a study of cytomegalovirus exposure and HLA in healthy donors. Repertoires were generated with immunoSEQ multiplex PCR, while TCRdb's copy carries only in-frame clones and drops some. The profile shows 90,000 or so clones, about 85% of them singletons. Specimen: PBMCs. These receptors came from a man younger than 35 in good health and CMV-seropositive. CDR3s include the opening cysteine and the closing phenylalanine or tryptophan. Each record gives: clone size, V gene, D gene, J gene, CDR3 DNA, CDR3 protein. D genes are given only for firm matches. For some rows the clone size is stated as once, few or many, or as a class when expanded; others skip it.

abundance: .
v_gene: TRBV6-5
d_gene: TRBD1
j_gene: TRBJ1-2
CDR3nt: TGTGCCAGCAGTTCCCTAGGACAGGGATACTATGGCTACACCTTC
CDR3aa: CASSSLGQGYYGYTF

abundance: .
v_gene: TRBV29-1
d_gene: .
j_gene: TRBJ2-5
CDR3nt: TGCAGCGTTGAAGATCAGCGGGTGTACCAAGAGACCCAGTACTTC
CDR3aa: CSVEDQRVYQETQYF

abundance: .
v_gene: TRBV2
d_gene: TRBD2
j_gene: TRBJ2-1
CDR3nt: TGTGCCAGCAGCAGGAGGACTAGCGGGACGGAGCAGTTCTTC
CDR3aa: CASSRRTSGTEQFF

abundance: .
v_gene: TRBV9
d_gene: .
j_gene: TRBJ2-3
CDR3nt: TGTGCCAGCAGTTTATCGGTCCGGACAGATACGCAGTATTTT
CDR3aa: CASSLSVRTDTQYF

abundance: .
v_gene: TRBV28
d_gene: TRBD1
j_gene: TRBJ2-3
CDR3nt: TGTGCCAGCAGATCGGACAGGGTCCCAGATACGCAGTATTTT
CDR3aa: CASRSDRVPDTQYF

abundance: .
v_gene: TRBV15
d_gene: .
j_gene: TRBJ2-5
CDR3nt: TGTGCCACCAGCAGACTTGCCCGAACAGTAGAGACCCAGTACTTC
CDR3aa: CATSRLARTVETQYF

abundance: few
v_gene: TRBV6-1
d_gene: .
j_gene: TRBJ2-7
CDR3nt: TGTGCCAGCAGTGTGGCCAGACGACTTCCCTACGAGCAGTACTTC
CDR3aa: CASSVARRLPYEQYF

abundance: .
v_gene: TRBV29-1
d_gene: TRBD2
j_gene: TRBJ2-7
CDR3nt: TGCAGCGTTGATAGCGGGAGTGGCCGGTTCGAGCAGTACTTC
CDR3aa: CSVDSGSGRFEQYF

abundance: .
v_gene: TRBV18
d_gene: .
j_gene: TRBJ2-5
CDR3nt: TGTGCCAGCACGACCCAGGGAGGGGGGCAAGAGACCCAGTACTTC
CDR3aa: CASTTQGGGQETQYF

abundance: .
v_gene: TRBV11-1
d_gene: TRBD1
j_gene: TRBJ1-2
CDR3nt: TGTGCCAGCAGCGCCGACAGGGACTCGAACTATGGCTACACCTTC
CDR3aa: CASSADRDSNYGYTF

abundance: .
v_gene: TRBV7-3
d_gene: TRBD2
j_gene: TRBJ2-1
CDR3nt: TGTGCCAGCAGCTTATTTGGTAGCGGGAGGAGGAATGAGCAGTTCTTC
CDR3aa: CASSLFGSGRRNEQFF

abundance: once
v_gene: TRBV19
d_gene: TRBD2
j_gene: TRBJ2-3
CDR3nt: TGTGCCAGTAGTATAAGAACTAGCGCAAGCACAGATACGCAGTATTTT
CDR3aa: CASSIRTSASTDTQYF

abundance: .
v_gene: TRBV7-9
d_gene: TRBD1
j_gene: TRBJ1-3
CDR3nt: TGTGCCAGCAGCAAGGGACAGGATGGAAACACCATATATTTT
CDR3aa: CASSKGQDGNTIYF

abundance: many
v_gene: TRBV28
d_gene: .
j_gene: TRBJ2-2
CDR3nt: TGTGCCAGCAGTTTTTTCGCCGGGGAGCTGTTTTTT
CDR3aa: CASSFFAGELFF

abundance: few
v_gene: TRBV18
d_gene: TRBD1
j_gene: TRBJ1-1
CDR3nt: TGTGCCAGCTCACCGGACCAGGGGGCGGCTGAAGCTTTCTTT
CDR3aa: CASSPDQGAAEAFF

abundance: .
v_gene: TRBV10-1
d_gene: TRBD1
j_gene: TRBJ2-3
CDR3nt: TGCGCCAGCAGTTGGGACAGGGGTAGTGATACGCAGTATTTT
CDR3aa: CASSWDRGSDTQYF

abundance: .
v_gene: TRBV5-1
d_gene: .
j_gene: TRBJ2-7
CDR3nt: TGCGCCAGCAGCCGGACACCCATTCCGGTCTCCGAAGAGCAGTACTTC
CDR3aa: CASSRTPIPVSEEQYF

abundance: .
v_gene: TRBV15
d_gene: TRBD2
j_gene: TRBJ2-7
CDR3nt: TGTGCCACCAGCAAACCCCCGACTAGCCTAACCTCCTACGAGCAGTACTTC
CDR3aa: CATSKPPTSLTSYEQYF

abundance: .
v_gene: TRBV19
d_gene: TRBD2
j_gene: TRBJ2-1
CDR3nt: TGTGCCAGTAGTATAGATCCGGGGGGTAGCGGGGCCTACAATGAGCAGTTCTTC
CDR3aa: CASSIDPGGSGAYNEQFF

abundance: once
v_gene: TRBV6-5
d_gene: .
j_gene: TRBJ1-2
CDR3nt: TGTGCCAGCAGTCGACAGGCTGACTATGGCTACACCTTC
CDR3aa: CASSRQADYGYTF

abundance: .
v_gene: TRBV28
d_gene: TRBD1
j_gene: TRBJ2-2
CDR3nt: TGTGCCAGCAGTTTACGGACAGGCGCCCCCGGGGAGCTGTTTTTT
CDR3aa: CASSLRTGAPGELFF